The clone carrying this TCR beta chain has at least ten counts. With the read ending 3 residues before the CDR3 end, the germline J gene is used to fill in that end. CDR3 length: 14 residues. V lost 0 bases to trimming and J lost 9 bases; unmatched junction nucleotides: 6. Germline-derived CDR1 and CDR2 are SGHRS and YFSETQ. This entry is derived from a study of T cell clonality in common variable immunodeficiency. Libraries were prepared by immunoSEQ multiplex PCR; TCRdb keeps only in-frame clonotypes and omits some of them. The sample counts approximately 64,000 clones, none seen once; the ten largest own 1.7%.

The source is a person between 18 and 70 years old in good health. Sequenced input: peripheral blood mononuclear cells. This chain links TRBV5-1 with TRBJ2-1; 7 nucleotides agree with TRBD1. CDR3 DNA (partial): TGCGCCAGCAGCTTGGACAGGGGCTTTGGTGAG. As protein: CASSLDRGFGE. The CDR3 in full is CASSLDRGFGEQFF.